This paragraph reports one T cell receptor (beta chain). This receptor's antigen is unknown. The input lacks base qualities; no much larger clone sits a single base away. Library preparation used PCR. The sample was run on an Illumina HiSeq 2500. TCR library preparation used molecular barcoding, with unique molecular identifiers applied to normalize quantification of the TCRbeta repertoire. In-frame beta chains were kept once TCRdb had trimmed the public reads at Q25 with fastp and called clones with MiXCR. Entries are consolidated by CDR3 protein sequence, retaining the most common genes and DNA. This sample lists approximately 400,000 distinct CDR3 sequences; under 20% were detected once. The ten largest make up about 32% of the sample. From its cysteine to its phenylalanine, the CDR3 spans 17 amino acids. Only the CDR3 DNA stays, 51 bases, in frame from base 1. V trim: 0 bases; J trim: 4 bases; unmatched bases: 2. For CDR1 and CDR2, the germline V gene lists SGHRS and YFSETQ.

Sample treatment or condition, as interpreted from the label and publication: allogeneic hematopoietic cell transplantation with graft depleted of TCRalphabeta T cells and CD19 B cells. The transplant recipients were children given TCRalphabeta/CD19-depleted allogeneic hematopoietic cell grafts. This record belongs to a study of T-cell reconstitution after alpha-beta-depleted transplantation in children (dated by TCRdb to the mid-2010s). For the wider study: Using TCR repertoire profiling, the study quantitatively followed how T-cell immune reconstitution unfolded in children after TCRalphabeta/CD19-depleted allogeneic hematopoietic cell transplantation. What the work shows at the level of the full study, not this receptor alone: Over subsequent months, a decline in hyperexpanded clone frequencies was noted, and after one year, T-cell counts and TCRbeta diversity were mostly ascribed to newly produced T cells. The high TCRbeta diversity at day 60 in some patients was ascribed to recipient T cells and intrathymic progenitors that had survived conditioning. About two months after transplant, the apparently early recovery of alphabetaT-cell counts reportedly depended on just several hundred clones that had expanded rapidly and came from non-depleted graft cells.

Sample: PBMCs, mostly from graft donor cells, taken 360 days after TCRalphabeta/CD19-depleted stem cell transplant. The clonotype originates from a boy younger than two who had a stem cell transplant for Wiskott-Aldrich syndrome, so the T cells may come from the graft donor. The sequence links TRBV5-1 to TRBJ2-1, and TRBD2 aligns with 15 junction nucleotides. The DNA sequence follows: TGCGCCAGCAGCTTGGAAGGGACTAGCGGGAGGTACAATGAGCAGTTCTTC. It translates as CASSLEGTSGRYNEQFF.